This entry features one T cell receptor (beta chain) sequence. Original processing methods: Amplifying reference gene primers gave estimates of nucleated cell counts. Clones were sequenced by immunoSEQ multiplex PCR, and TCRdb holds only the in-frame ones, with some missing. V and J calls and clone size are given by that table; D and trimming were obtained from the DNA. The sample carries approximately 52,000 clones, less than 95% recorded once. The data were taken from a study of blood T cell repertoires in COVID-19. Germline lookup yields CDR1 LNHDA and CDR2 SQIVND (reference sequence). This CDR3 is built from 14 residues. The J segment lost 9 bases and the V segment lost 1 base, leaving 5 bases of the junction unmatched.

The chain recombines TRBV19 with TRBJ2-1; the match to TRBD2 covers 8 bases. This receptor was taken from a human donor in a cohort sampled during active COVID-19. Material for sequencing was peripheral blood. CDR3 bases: TGTGCCAGTAGTATAGTGGCGGGAGGCGGTGAGCAGTTCTTC. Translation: CASSIVAGGGEQFF.